This T cell receptor (beta chain) emerged from a study of shared clonotypes between healthy human individuals. Study-wide results and caveats: When naive CD4 clonotypes were compared across several donors, around 5% were shared. Investigators collected only blood, and repertoires in tissues likely differ. It was anticipated that sequencing depth would influence how many clonotypes donors shared.

V was trimmed by 0 bases and J by 7 bases, leaving 13 bases between them. This CDR3 has 14 amino acids. Per the germline V gene, CDR1 is SGHTS and CDR2 is YDEGEE. Assay used: immunoSEQ multiplex PCR; TCRdb lists only in-frame clones, some missing. The sample holds some 2,500,000 clones, approximately 93% seen once. CD4+ cells underwent separation, giving CD45RA+ naive and CD45RA-negative memory subsets. A remark on this clone: The antigen remains unidentified.

This clonotype was sampled from a man between 18 and 29 years old in good health. Some clones in this sample may be carry-over from other donors' samples. V and J are TRBV5-8 and TRBJ1-2; no definite D call. Sequenced sample: naive CD4+ T cells from PBMCs. Subset given: CD45RA+ positively selected. The CDR3 DNA follows: TGTGCCAGCAGCTTGGTACCCCTCGCAGCTGGCTACACCTTC. Translated: CASSLVPLAAGYTF. Using reference TRBV5-8 and TRBJ1-2 for the parts outside the CDR3, the full variable domain is EAGVTQSPTHLIKTRGQQATLRCSPISGHTSVYWYQQALGLGLQFLLWYDEGEERNRGNFPPRFSGRQFPNYSSELNVNALELEDSALYLCASSLVPLAAGYTFGSGTRLTVV.